Below, 20 T cell receptor beta chains from the same sample are listed, as sequenced in a study of shared clonotypes between healthy human individuals. Measured with immunoSEQ multiplex PCR; TCRdb has only the in-frame clones, and not every one. This sample has under 2.5 million clones, with around 92% found just once. Input material: naive CD4+ T cells from PBMCs. This sample's subset: CD45RA+ positively selected. All receptors derive from a young man in good health. Some clones in this sample may be carry-over from other donors' samples.

The rearrangement uses TRBV11-2 and TRBJ1-4; 8 bases agree with TRBD1. The CDR3 sequence is 14 residues long. The germline V gene encodes CDR1 SGHAT and CDR2 FQNNGV. Losses at the gene ends were 5 bases for V and 5 bases for J; bases not matched to a gene: 4. Here the CDR3 DNA reads TGTGCCAGCAGCGCGGGACAGGCAAATGAAAAACTGTTTTTT. This gives the protein CASSAGQANEKLFF.

The CDR3 DNA reads as TGTGCCAGCAGAGGGGTCTCTGGAAACACCATATATTTT. It encodes CASRGVSGNTIYF. The chain carries TRBV27 and TRBJ1-3, with D perhaps TRBD1 (5 bases). Germline CDR1 MNHEY, CDR2 SMNVEV (reference sequence). V gave up 6 bases and J gave up 0 bases, with 6 bases separating them. The length of the CDR3 is 13 residues.

The CDR3 sequence is CASSFRRTGWEKLFF. In DNA form, the CDR3 reads TGTGCCAGCAGTTTCAGAAGGACAGGGTGGGAAAAACTGTTTTTT. The chain is built from TRBV28 and TRBJ1-4; 8 bases match TRBD1. The J segment lost 8 bases and the V segment lost 3 bases, leaving 8 bases of the junction unmatched. This CDR3 region has 15 residues. Looked up from germline, CDR1 is MDHEN and CDR2 is SYDVKM.

The V gene is TRBV18, the J gene TRBJ1-1; D is perhaps TRBD1 (5 bases). V gave up 2 bases and J gave up 2 bases, with 12 bases separating them. The CDR3 is 15 amino acids. Germline V gene sequence: CDR1 KGHSH, CDR2 LQKENI. In DNA form, the CDR3 reads TGTGCCAGCTCACCAGACCAACAGGATAACACTGAAGCTTTCTTT. This encodes CASSPDQQDNTEAFF. The whole variable domain, filled in from reference TRBV18 and TRBJ1-1, reads NAGVMQNPRHLVRRRGQEARLRCSPMKGHSHVYWYRQLPEEGLKFMVYLQKENIIDESGMPKERFSAEFPKEGPSILRIQQVVRGDSAAYFCASSPDQQDNTEAFFGQGTRLTVV.

The CDR3 loop reads CASSFSHLSTEAFF. The DNA for the CDR3 is TGTGCCAGCAGTTTTTCCCACCTCAGCACTGAAGCTTTCTTT. V usage is TRBV28 and J usage is TRBJ1-1; D not certain. The CDR3 contains 14 residues. The ends were cut back, 3 bases at V and 4 bases at J, with 12 bases in the middle. Germline values: CDR1 MDHEN, CDR2 SYDVKM.

The V call is TRBV19, the J call TRBJ2-5; D could derive from TRBD1 or TRBD2 (5 bases each). The CDR3 length is 16 residues. Germline lookup yields CDR1 LNHDA and CDR2 SQIVND (reference sequence). The V gene lost 5 bases and the J gene lost 5 bases, with 21 bases spanning the gap. The CDR3 DNA reads TGTGCCAGTAGTCCTCGTGCCCTAGGGGACCGGGAGACCCAGTACTTC. It encodes CASSPRALGDRETQYF.

The rearrangement links TRBV5-1 to TRBJ1-1; TRBD1 is a possible D gene (5 bases). The CDR3 loop spans 15 amino acids. Germline CDR1 reads SGHRS; CDR2 reads YFSETQ. V lost 0 bases, J lost 4 bases, and 13 bases lay in between. The DNA of the CDR3 is TGCGCCAGCAGCTTGGGTGGTCCTGGGGGCACTGAAGCTTTCTTT. Amino acid sequence: CASSLGGPGGTEAFF.

The V call is TRBV7-6, the J call TRBJ2-1; TRBD2 matches at 7 bases. The CDR3 totals 15 residues. The J segment lost 7 bases and the V segment lost 4 bases, leaving 10 bases of the junction unmatched. Germline lookup yields CDR1 SGHVS and CDR2 FNYEAQ. The CDR3 DNA reads as TGTGCCAGCAGCTCGGCGGGCGGGAGCTGGAATGAGCAGTTCTTC. Protein: CASSSAGGSWNEQFF. The whole variable domain, remainder taken from reference TRBV7-6 and TRBJ2-1, is GAGVSQSPRYKVTKRGQDVALRCDPISGHVSLYWYRQALGQGPEFLTYFNYEAQQDKSGLPNDRFSAERPEGSISTLTIQRTEQRDSAMYRCASSSAGGSWNEQFFGPGTRLTVL.

With regard to this clone: The identical CDR3 is also encoded by other nucleotide sequences in the sample. In DNA, the CDR3 is TGTGCCAGCAGTTTGGGACAGGGCTACACTGAAGCTTTCTTT. Translated, it gives CASSLGQGYTEAFF. The chain joins TRBV28 to TRBJ1-1, with TRBD1 identical over 9 bases. This CDR3 region has 14 residues. The germline CDR1 and CDR2 sequences are MDHEN and SYDVKM. The V and J ends lost 3 bases and 3 bases, in that order; junction bases with no gene match: 2.

In its sample, this clone was seen a few times. The sample has other DNA sequences that encode this CDR3 too. The chain couples TRBV5-1 to TRBJ1-1, with D uncertain. Trimming stripped 1 base from V and 1 base from J, with 8 bases between. The germline gives CDR1 SGHRS, CDR2 YFSETQ. The CDR3 contains 14 residues. CDR3 region: CASSLTAGNTEAFF. Written as DNA, the CDR3 is TGCGCCAGCAGCTTGACGGCGGGGAACACTGAAGCTTTCTTT.

The V gene is TRBV23-1, the J gene TRBJ2-5; 8 nucleotides align to TRBD1. TRBV23-1 belongs to the ORF category, with a function that is uncertain. Unmatched junction bases numbered 0, after V lost 2 bases and J lost 4 bases. The CDR3 length is 13 residues. For the CDR3, the DNA is TGCGCCAGCAGTCAAGACAGGGGAGAGACCCAGTACTTC. Encoded protein: CASSQDRGETQYF.

This sequence joins TRBV4-1 and TRBJ2-1, with TRBD1 as a possible D gene (5 bases). The V end lost 3 bases, the J end lost 8 bases, and 14 bases lay between the germline ends. The CDR3 spans 14 residues. Germline lookup yields CDR1 MGHRA and CDR2 YSYEKL. CDR3 DNA sequence: TGCGCCAGCAGCCATTTCCTAGGGGCGGATGAGCAGTTCTTC. Translating gives CASSHFLGADEQFF.

The V and J genes are TRBV2 and TRBJ2-7; the D is unclear. Trimming pared 4 bases from V and 6 bases from J, leaving 7 bases between. This CDR3 has 11 amino acids. Germline CDR1 SNHLY, CDR2 FYNNEI. Here the CDR3 DNA reads TGTGCCAGCAGTGGCTGGGGCGAGCAGTACTTC. This translates into CASSGWGEQYF.

To note about this clone: The sample contains more than one DNA sequence encoding this CDR3. The chain uses TRBV6-5 and TRBJ2-1; 10 positions match TRBD2. This CDR3 has 15 residues. Unmatched junction bases numbered 2, after V lost 4 bases and J lost 2 bases. CDR1 MNHEY and CDR2 SVGAGI come from the germline V gene. CDR3: CASSFGLAAYNEQFF. The CDR3 DNA reads TGTGCCAGCAGTTTCGGACTAGCGGCCTACAATGAGCAGTTCTTC.

The chain has TRBV11-2 and TRBJ2-7; D perhaps matches TRBD2 (7 bases). Germline loops: CDR1 SGHAT, CDR2 FQNNGV. The CDR3 is made up of 15 amino acids. Trimming removed 0 bases at V and 5 bases at J, with 14 bases between. CDR3 DNA sequence: TGTGCCAGCAGCTTAGACGGGGGCGGGGGCCACGAGCAGTACTTC. This translates into CASSLDGGGGHEQYF.

V is TRBV5-1 and J is TRBJ2-2; 15 nucleotides agree with TRBD2. In germline, CDR1 is SGHRS, CDR2 YFSETQ. The CDR3 has 17 amino acids. J was trimmed by 5 bases and V by 4 bases; bases with no gene match: 6. CDR3 loop: CASSPGLAGGLTGELFF. The DNA for the CDR3 is TGCGCCAGCAGCCCGGGACTAGCGGGAGGCTTAACCGGGGAGCTGTTTTTT.

The V gene is TRBV28, the J gene TRBJ1-1, with no clear D. The CDR3 totals 15 residues. The V gene's germline CDR1 is MDHEN and CDR2 SYDVKM. Trimming stripped 3 bases from V and 3 bases from J, with 14 bases between. The CDR3 loop reads CASSFNPPKDTEAFF. The CDR3 nucleotides read TGTGCCAGCAGTTTCAATCCCCCGAAGGACACTGAAGCTTTCTTT. The full variable domain, completed using reference TRBV28 and TRBJ1-1, is DVKVTQSSRYLVKRTGEKVFLECVQDMDHENMFWYRQDPGLGLRLIYFSYDVKMKEKGDIPEGYSVSREKKERFSLILESASTNQTSMYLCASSFNPPKDTEAFFGQGTRLTVV.

This chain connects TRBV5-4 to TRBJ2-5; maybe TRBD1 (5 bases). CDR1 and CDR2 (germline): SGHNT, YYREEE (reference sequence). V was pared by 4 bases and J by 2 bases, with 15 bases between. CDR3 length: 15 residues. CDR3 in amino acids: CASSLNVDRQETQYF. CDR3 bases: TGTGCCAGCAGCCTAAACGTAGACAGACAAGAGACCCAGTACTTC.

The DNA for the CDR3 is TGTGCCAGCAGCCCTGGAGGGGGTACTAATGAAAAACTGTTTTTT. Its translation: CASSPGGGTNEKLFF. J is TRBJ1-4 and V is TRBV5-4, with D perhaps matching TRBD1 (6 bases). V lost 4 bases and J lost 2, with 12 bases in between. Germline assignment: CDR1 SGHNT and CDR2 YYREEE (reference sequence). The CDR3 sequence is 15 residues long.

This clone was recorded only once. V gene TRBV5-1 combines with J gene TRBJ2-1; D call uncertain. V was shortened by 0 bases and J by 5 bases, with 9 bases between the two germline ends. The germline gives CDR1 SGHRS, CDR2 YFSETQ. This CDR3 is 14 amino acids long. CDR3 nucleotides: TGCGCCAGCAGCTTGGATTCTGGGGACAATGAGCAGTTCTTC. Its protein product is CASSLDSGDNEQFF.